One and the same sample provided the 17 T cell receptor beta chains below, sequenced in a study of Graves' ophthalmopathy and Graves' hyperthyroidism. RNA transcripts served as template for amplifying TCR beta CDR3 sequences. Scientists carried out first-round RT-PCR using HTBI primers and then a second-round multiplex PCR. Via MiXCR, TCRdb re-called the multiplex PCR reads, giving one row per CDR3 protein. This sample has 650,000 to 900,000 distinct CDR3 sequences, with 35% to 50% found just once. The sample taken for sequencing was peripheral blood. These receptors came from an adult man with Graves' ophthalmopathy.

This clonotype was recorded a few times. This rearrangement joins TRBV20-1 to TRBJ1-4, with D possibly matching TRBD1 (6 bases). The CDR3 runs 14 residues. CDR1 and CDR2 (germline): DFQATT, SNEGSKA (reference sequence). Trimming shortened V by 5 bases and J by 6 bases, and 16 bases separated the two germline ends. CDR3 DNA: TGCAGTGCTGTACAGGGAACAGCATATGAAAAACTGTTTTTT. Translating it yields CSAVQGTAYEKLFF.

This clonotype showed up many times. The chain is built from TRBV29-1 and TRBJ2-7; unclear D gene. In germline, CDR1 is SQVTM, CDR2 ANQGSEA. V was cut by 0 bases and J by 5 bases, with 8 bases left in between. The CDR3 contains 12 residues. The CDR3 region has the DNA TGCAGCGTTGAAGATCGATTCGACGAGCAGTACTTC. This sequence encodes CSVEDRFDEQYF.

This clonotype has just a few counts. The chain uses TRBV9 and TRBJ2-7; no definite D call. This CDR3 spans 12 amino acids. V was shortened by 4 bases and J by 6 bases, with 11 bases between the two germline ends. The germline gives CDR1 SGDLS, CDR2 YYNGEE. The CDR3 spells CASSQDPCEQYF. CDR3 coding DNA: TGTGCCAGCAGCCAAGATCCCTGCGAGCAGTACTTC.

This clonotype has at least ten counts. The rearrangement links TRBV12-3 or TRBV12-4 to TRBJ1-1, with TRBD1 matching 10 bases. The CDR3 length is 16 residues. V lost 3 bases to trimming and J lost 0 bases; unmatched junction nucleotides: 4. DNA of the CDR3: TGTGCCAGCAGTTTGGGGACAGGGGTGATGAACACTGAAGCTTTCTTT. Translated: CASSLGTGVMNTEAFF.

This clonotype was seen more than once but under ten times. In DNA form, the CDR3 reads TGTGCCAGTAGTATCAACAGGGGGTCAGGGCAGTACTTC. Its translation: CASSINRGSGQYF. V is TRBV19 and J is TRBJ2-7; 8 nucleotides align to TRBD1. V dropped 3 bases and J dropped 9; count of bases not matched to a gene: 7. The germline gives CDR1 LNHDA, CDR2 SQIVND (reference sequence). There are 13 residues in the CDR3.

The V call is TRBV7-9, the J call TRBJ2-5, with 7 bases that match TRBD2. Germline values: CDR1 SEHNR, CDR2 FQNEAQ (reference sequence). CDR3 length: 15 amino acids. CDR3 residues: CSGSLGWTSQETQYF. CDR3 DNA sequence: TGTTCCGGCAGCTTGGGGTGGACTAGCCAAGAGACCCAGTACTTC. Full variable domain (missing parts from reference TRBV7-9 and TRBJ2-5): DTGVSQNPRHKITKRGQNVTFRCDPISEHNRLYWYRQTLGQGPEFLTYFQNEAQLEKSRLLSDRFSAERPKGSFSTLEIQRTEQGDSAMYLCSGSLGWTSQETQYFGPGTRLLVL.

This clonotype occurred many times. The rearrangement uses TRBV20-1 and TRBJ2-6; D is unresolved. Germline lookup yields CDR1 DFQATT and CDR2 SNEGSKA (reference sequence). V was shortened by 3 bases and J by 3 bases, with 9 bases between the two germline ends. CDR3 size: 14 residues. CDR3 amino acids: CSASPSLGANVLTF. The CDR3 nucleotides are TGCAGTGCTAGCCCTTCTCTTGGGGCCAACGTCCTGACTTTC.

The V and J genes are TRBV14 and TRBJ2-5; tentatively, D is TRBD1 (5 bases). The CDR3 loop spans 14 amino acids. Trimming left V 5 bases short and J 3 bases short, with 13 bases between. The V gene's germline CDR1 is SGHDN and CDR2 FVKESK. In nucleotides, the CDR3 is TGTGCCAGCAGCTTAGTCGAGACAGAAGAGACCCAGTACTTC. Translated, it gives CASSLVETEETQYF.

There are a few counts of this clonotype. Compared with germline, one end of the junction differs, possibly owing to a read error. This chain joins TRBV29-1 and TRBJ2-6; TRBD2 might be the D (6 bases). Germline V CDR1 and CDR2: SQVTM, ANQGSEA. The CDR3 totals 12 residues. Here the CDR3 DNA reads TGCAGCGTTGACATTGGGGGGAGCACTGAAGCTTTC. Protein product: CSVDIGGSTEAF. Based on the CDR3 plus reference TRBV29-1 and TRBJ2-6, the full variable domain is SAVISQKPSRDICQRGTSLTIQCQVDSQVTMMFWYRQQPGQSLTLIATANQGSEATYESGFVIDKFPISRPNLTFSTLTVSNMSPEDSSIYLCSVDIGGSTEAFGAGSRLTVL.

This chain joins TRBV29-1 and TRBJ1-1; the D gene is possibly TRBD1 (5 bases). Trimming stripped 8 bases from V and 1 base from J, with 11 bases between. The CDR3 loop spans 12 amino acids. From germline, CDR1 is SQVTM and CDR2 ANQGSEA. For the CDR3, the DNA is TGCAGCTTGGGGCCGACGAACACTGAAGCTTTCTTT. Its translation: CSLGPTNTEAFF.

The chain uses TRBV10-3 and TRBJ1-2; the match to TRBD1 covers 8 bases. The CDR3 runs to 15 residues. The V and J ends lost 3 bases and 5 bases, in that order; junction bases with no gene match: 8. Germline V gene lookup returns CDR1 ENHRY and CDR2 SYGVKD. In DNA form, the CDR3 reads TGTGCCATCAGTGAATCCGGACAGGGAACATATGGCTACACCTTC. Its protein is CAISESGQGTYGYTF.

V usage is TRBV10-3 and J usage is TRBJ1-4; 8 nucleotides match TRBD1. V was clipped by 8 bases and J by 7 bases; unmatched bases: 9. CDR1 is ENHRY and CDR2 is SYGVKD in the germline V gene. CDR3 length equals 14 residues. CDR3 in amino acids: CAIRGGRGPEKLFF. CDR3 nucleotide sequence: TGTGCCATCCGGGGAGGCAGGGGGCCTGAAAAACTGTTTTTT.

In nucleotides, the CDR3 is TGTGCCAGCAGTTTAGCGCTAAATACGGCGGGGGGGACGATTGGAGAGCAGTACTTC. Its protein is CASSLALNTAGGTIGEQYF. This chain joins TRBV12-3 or TRBV12-4 and TRBJ2-5, with TRBD2 identical over 9 bases. The CDR3 is 19 residues long. V dropped 0 bases and J dropped 11; count of bases not matched to a gene: 22.

This clonotype was recorded many times. This chain uses TRBV5-1 with TRBJ1-6; TRBD1 aligns across 9 bases. Germline assignment: CDR1 SGHRS and CDR2 YFSETQ. Losses at the gene ends were 1 base for V and 9 bases for J; bases not matched to a gene: 2. This CDR3 spans 14 amino acids. The CDR3 DNA sequence: TGCGCCAGCAGCTTGCGACAGGGGGGTTCACCCCTCCACTTT. Amino acids: CASSLRQGGSPLHF.

This clonotype was counted at least ten times. The chain couples TRBV4-2 to TRBJ2-5, with 9 bases fitting TRBD1. V shed 3 bases, J shed 3 bases, and the junction held 2 bases outside the gene matches. CDR1 and CDR2 from the germline V gene are LGHNA and YNFKEQ. The CDR3 has 14 amino acids. CDR3 sequence: CASSQRQGEETQYF. The CDR3 DNA sequence: TGTGCCAGCAGCCAGCGACAGGGGGAAGAGACCCAGTACTTC.

A word on this clonotype: Compared with germline, one end of the junction differs, possibly owing to a read error. This chain links TRBV25-1 with TRBJ1-5; D is unclear. Germline CDR1 and CDR2: MGHDK and SYGVNS. The CDR3 runs to 13 residues. In DNA, the CDR3 is TGTACCAGCAGTGGGCTGATCAATCAGCCCCAGCATTTT. Translating it yields CTSSGLINQPQHF.

The V call is TRBV24-1, the J call TRBJ1-5; 10 nucleotides agree with TRBD1. This CDR3 is 15 amino acids long. V was clipped by 6 bases and J by 5 bases; unmatched bases: 6. Germline CDR1 KGHDR, CDR2 SFDVKD. CDR3 sequence: CATSFPGTGDQPQHF. CDR3 bases: TGTGCCACCAGTTTTCCGGGGACAGGGGATCAGCCCCAGCATTTT.